The 25 T cell receptor beta chains in this list originate from one sample, sequenced in a study of siplizumab effects on memory and regulatory T cells. Sequencing used immunoSEQ multiplex PCR; TCRdb keeps in-frame clones, though not all of them. The sample holds 100,000 to 110,000 clones, around 92% seen once. Input material: CD4+ T cells sorted from blood. Receptors originate from a human donor in good health.

This clone was counted once. The CDR3 nucleotides are TGTGCCAGCAGCTTAACACCGAACCAAGAGACCCAGTACTTC. Residues: CASSLTPNQETQYF. The chain is built from TRBV7-2 and TRBJ2-5; the D is unclear. With 2 bases removed from V and 0 bases from J, the gap between germline ends came to 7 bases. Germline loops: CDR1 SGHTA, CDR2 FQGNSA. The CDR3 sequence is 14 residues long.

The chain couples TRBV6-6 to TRBJ2-7; D may be TRBD1 (6 bases). The V end lost 6 bases, the J end lost 1 base, and 19 bases lay between the germline ends. Germline lookup yields CDR1 MNHNY and CDR2 SVGAGI (reference sequence). The CDR3 runs 16 residues. CDR3 in amino acids: CASSPSDRSDSYEQYF. CDR3 nucleotides: TGTGCCAGCAGCCCCTCAGACAGGAGTGATTCCTACGAGCAGTACTTC.

The chain uses TRBV19 and TRBJ2-1; 12 bases are a match to TRBD2. The CDR3 is 17 residues long. Germline CDR1 reads LNHDA; CDR2 reads SQIVND (reference sequence). V dropped 5 bases and J dropped 7; count of bases not matched to a gene: 12. The CDR3 reads CASSSLSRTSGVNEQFF. Written as DNA, the CDR3 is TGTGCCAGTAGTTCCCTTAGTCGGACTAGCGGGGTTAATGAGCAGTTCTTC.

The chain couples TRBV7-6 to TRBJ2-4, with 15 bases identical to TRBD2. CDR1 is SGHVS and CDR2 is FNYEAQ in the germline V gene. V lost 5 bases and J lost 3; bases outside the gene matches: 11. The CDR3 has 19 amino acids. Here the CDR3 reads CASSRGLAGGPYDKNIQYF. DNA of the CDR3: TGTGCCAGCAGCCGCGGACTAGCGGGGGGGCCGTATGACAAAAACATTCAGTACTTC.

This rearrangement joins TRBV2 to TRBJ1-5; tentative D call: TRBD1 (5 bases). This CDR3 spans 16 amino acids. V lost 6 bases, J lost 7 bases, and 22 bases lay in between. Germline V gene sequence: CDR1 SNHLY, CDR2 FYNNEI. The DNA of the CDR3 is TGTGCCAGCAGGGACACGCGTGGATTTTACGTCCAGCCCCAGCATTTT. It is translated as CASRDTRGFYVQPQHF.

This sequence joins TRBV6-6 and TRBJ2-5, with D unclear. Gene TRBJ2-7 matches the end of the DNA better, so the J call may be wrong. Germline V CDR1 and CDR2: MNHNY, SVGAGI (reference sequence). The CDR3 contains 14 residues. The CDR3, as DNA: TGTGCCAGCAGTTACTATGGGCCTACCTACGAGCAGTACTTC. This translates into CASSYYGPTYEQYF.

This clone was recorded a few times. The V call is TRBV25-1, the J call TRBJ1-6, with D perhaps matching TRBD1 (6 bases). CDR3 length: 14 amino acids. V was pared by 6 bases and J by 7 bases, with 13 bases between. Looked up from germline, CDR1 is MGHDK and CDR2 is SYGVNS. The CDR3 nucleotides are TGTGCCAGCAGGACGGGGGGCATGAATTCACCCCTCCACTTT. As protein: CASRTGGMNSPLHF.

J is TRBJ2-6 and V is TRBV9; no clear D. V dropped 4 bases and J dropped 0 bases, with 11 bases sitting between them. The CDR3 consists of 16 residues. In germline, CDR1 is SGDLS, CDR2 YYNGEE. The CDR3 region is CASSPLSASGANVLTF. The CDR3 coding sequence is TGTGCCAGCAGCCCCCTGTCGGCCTCTGGGGCCAACGTCCTGACTTTC. Drawing the rest from reference TRBV9 and TRBJ2-6, the complete variable domain is DSGVTQTPKHLITATGQRVTLRCSPRSGDLSVYWYQQSLDQGLQFLIQYYNGEERAKGNILERFSAQQFPDLHSELNLSSLELGDSALYFCASSPLSASGANVLTFGAGSRLTVL.

This rearrangement joins TRBV2 to TRBJ1-4, with D unclear. CDR1 is SNHLY, CDR2 FYNNEI, per germline. This CDR3 spans 14 amino acids. Trimming took 6 bases from V and 5 from J, leaving 13 bases between them. CDR3 nucleotide sequence: TGTGCCAGCAGAATCGGGCCATCAAATGAAAAACTGTTTTTT. Protein: CASRIGPSNEKLFF.

The chain employs TRBV18 and TRBJ1-2; the D gene is possibly TRBD1 (6 bases). Germline CDR1 is KGHSH and CDR2 is LQKENI. V was cut by 1 base and J by 4 bases, with 22 bases left in between. This CDR3 has 18 residues. The CDR3, as DNA: TGTGCCAGCTCACCACTTAATTCCCTCACGGACAGTGGCTATGGCTACACCTTC. Protein sequence: CASSPLNSLTDSGYGYTF.

The CDR3 DNA follows: TGTGCCAGCAGCAAAGTCTTGTATCAGATCCCGAACACCGGGGAGCTGTTTTTT. This gives the protein CASSKVLYQIPNTGELFF. The chain is built from TRBV21-1 and TRBJ2-2; the table's TRBD1 call for D was not verified on the DNA. TRBV21-1 is a documented pseudogene. This CDR3 spans 18 amino acids.

V and J are TRBV6-5 and TRBJ2-7; D uncertain. The V end was cut by 7 bases, the J end by 1 base, with 8 bases between. Germline CDR1 MNHEY, CDR2 SVGAGI. The CDR3 runs 12 residues. CDR3 in DNA: TGTGCCAGCACCGCCCGGTCCTACGAGCAGTACTTC. It yields the protein CASTARSYEQYF.

The chain recombines TRBV6-5 with TRBJ1-1; TRBD1 is a possible D gene (5 bases). CDR3 length: 12 amino acids. Between the trimmed V and J ends, which lost 6 bases and 8 bases, there was a span of 13 bases. CDR1 and CDR2 (germline): MNHEY, SVGAGI. CDR3 sequence: CASRSRGGEAFF. For the CDR3, the DNA is TGTGCCAGCAGAAGTAGGGGCGGCGAAGCTTTCTTT.

This chain uses TRBV7-8 with TRBJ2-3; D call uncertain. The CDR3 runs 13 residues. CDR1 and CDR2 (germline): SGHVS, FQNEAQ. Trimming cost V 1 base and J 3 bases, with 5 bases left between them. The CDR3 nucleotides read TGTGCCAGCAGCTTAGGGGGTACAGATACGCAGTATTTT. It yields the protein CASSLGGTDTQYF.

V usage is TRBV5-4 and J usage is TRBJ2-7; 7 nucleotides line up with TRBD1. The CDR3 length is 15 residues. Germline lookup yields CDR1 SGHNT and CDR2 YYREEE (reference sequence). Trimming at V came to 1 base and at J to 0 bases, leaving 4 bases not matched to a gene. The CDR3 sequence: CASSLWDRSSYEQYF. The CDR3 DNA is TGTGCCAGCAGCTTGTGGGACAGATCCTCCTACGAGCAGTACTTC.

CDR3 in DNA: TGCGCCAGCAGCTCCCGGCCGGACACCTATGGCTACACCTTC. Amino acid sequence: CASSSRPDTYGYTF. The rearrangement uses TRBV5-1 and TRBJ1-2; TRBD1 is a possible D gene (5 bases). The length of the CDR3 is 14 residues. Germline V gives CDR1 SGHRS, CDR2 YFSETQ. V was cut by 3 bases and J by 4 bases, with 13 bases left in between.

A single count supports this clone. The chain recombines TRBV2 with TRBJ1-2; D is uncertain. The germline V and J ends were trimmed by 1 base and 0 bases, with 9 bases remaining between them. Per the germline V gene, CDR1 is SNHLY and CDR2 is FYNNEI. This CDR3 is built from 15 residues. The CDR3 region has the DNA TGTGCCAGCAGTGAAGGGCCCTTGACTAACTATGGCTACACCTTC. It translates to CASSEGPLTNYGYTF.

This chain uses TRBV7-6 with TRBJ1-4, with TRBD1 identical over 9 bases. With V trimmed by 5 bases and J by 5 bases, 9 bases remained unmatched. Germline V gene lookup returns CDR1 SGHVS and CDR2 FNYEAQ. This CDR3 comprises 16 residues. The CDR3 DNA reads as TGTGCCAGCAGCCTCTCCAGACAGGGGGGGAATGAAAAACTGTTTTTT. Translated, it gives CASSLSRQGGNEKLFF.

The chain links TRBV11-1 to TRBJ1-5, with 8 bases fitting TRBD1. The CDR3 extends over 16 amino acids. With 5 bases clipped from V and 2 bases from J, the junction kept 8 bases outside the gene matches. From germline, CDR1 is SGHAT and CDR2 FQDESV (reference sequence). The CDR3 nucleotides read TGTGCCAGCAGCAAAGACAGGGGCGTTGGCAATCAGCCCCAGCATTTT. It yields the protein CASSKDRGVGNQPQHF.

There are a few counts of this clone. This chain uses TRBV19 with TRBJ1-1; D is unresolved. CDR3 length: 14 residues. The V end was cut by 6 bases, the J end by 3 bases, with 14 bases between. CDR1 is LNHDA, CDR2 SQIVND, per germline (reference sequence). CDR3 DNA: TGTGCCAGTAGACAGCCACGGGAGCACACTGAAGCTTTCTTT. Its protein product is CASRQPREHTEAFF.

The chain combines TRBV13 with TRBJ1-1; 10 bases line up with TRBD1. The germline V gene encodes CDR1 PRHDT and CDR2 FYEKMQ (reference sequence). J was trimmed by 11 bases and V by 0 bases; bases with no gene match: 6. The CDR3 sequence is 14 residues long. CDR3 nucleotide sequence: TGTGCCAGCAGCTTAGGGGCGGGACAGGGGTTCGCTTTCTTT. Its protein is CASSLGAGQGFAFF.

This chain joins TRBV25-1 and TRBJ2-5; D may match TRBD1 or TRBD2 (6 bases each). Trimming removed 6 bases at V and 5 bases at J, with 16 bases between. The V gene's germline CDR1 is MGHDK and CDR2 SYGVNS. This CDR3 is built from 14 residues. The CDR3 sequence is CASRTGAEKETQYF. DNA for the CDR3: TGTGCCAGCAGAACGGGGGCCGAGAAGGAGACCCAGTACTTC.

This sequence joins TRBV2 and TRBJ2-5; D possibly corresponds to TRBD2 (5 bases). The CDR3 length is 13 residues. The germline V gene encodes CDR1 SNHLY and CDR2 FYNNEI. V was trimmed by 5 bases and J by 4 bases, leaving 11 bases between them. CDR3 sequence (DNA): TGTGCCAGCAGTTACAGCCGGGGAGAGACCCAGTACTTC. Translation gives CASSYSRGETQYF.

The rearrangement joins TRBV2 to TRBJ1-1, with 9 bases lining up with TRBD1. Germline assignment: CDR1 SNHLY and CDR2 FYNNEI. CDR3 length: 13 amino acids. Trimming took 9 bases from V and 1 from J; bases not matched to a gene: 3. The CDR3 DNA follows: TGTGCCAGTGGACAGGGGCAGAACACTGAAGCTTTCTTT. It translates to CASGQGQNTEAFF.

The rearrangement uses TRBV5-4 and TRBJ2-5, with TRBD2 identical over 13 bases. The junction had 4 bases not matched to a gene; V was cut back by 4 bases and J by 1 base. Germline CDR1 SGHNT, CDR2 YYREEE (reference sequence). The CDR3 contains 16 residues. The CDR3 nucleotides read TGTGCCAGCAGCCCCACTAGCGGGGGGGCCCAAGAGACCCAGTACTTC. Amino acid sequence: CASSPTSGGAQETQYF.